This T cell receptor (beta chain) was recorded in a study of identical twins. TCRdb recomputed calls from the 5' RACE reads with MiXCR, one row per CDR3 protein. The profile shows fewer than 500,000 distinct CDR3 sequences, roughly an eighth of them singletons. The V gene lost 1 base and the J gene lost 0 bases, with 6 bases spanning the gap. Germline CDR1 is SEHNR and CDR2 is FQNEAQ (reference sequence). This CDR3 spans 14 amino acids. This clonotype has a count of ten or more. These data also featured in a second study, about yellow fever vaccine responses in identical twins. In that study: It has been reported that, in twins, the vaccine T cell response seemed partly convergent and partly personalized.

This chain connects TRBV7-9 to TRBJ2-5; D unclear. The sample was CD4+ T cells sorted from blood. The TCR comes from a woman aged 18-29 years in good health. The CDR3 DNA follows: TGTGCCAGCAGCTTAGTCCAGTACCAAGAGACCCAGTACTTC. The encoded protein is CASSLVQYQETQYF.